The entry that follows covers one T cell receptor beta chain sequence. Its antigen target is currently unknown. Base quality data are lacking; no much larger clone is found one base away. A MiSeq instrument was used for deep resolution sequencing, which targeted depths ranging from 1 in 1 million up to 1 in 200,000 T cells, with coverage averaging 10x for each clonotype. The immunoSEQ hsTCRB Kit was used to generate the TCR beta libraries. Per the authors' processing: Data were analyzed with ImmunoSEQ Data Assistant and ImmunoSEQ Analyzer, with V, D and J genes assigned per IMGT definitions. Clonality, which ranges from 0 to 1, was calculated as one minus the normalized Shannon entropy of productive rearrangement frequencies. Only overrepresented clonotypes making up at least 0.05% of the repertoire of each patient were included in the public clonotype analysis. About a dozen age-matched healthy donor repertoires from immuneACCESS served as clonality controls. TCRdb limited this immuneACCESS table to in-frame rearrangements with V and J called. A share of clones is missing; checked studies link under half to unresolved V genes, and the rest is unexplained. From that table come the V and J calls and clone size; the DNA was used to work out D and trimming. The sample includes 190,000 or so clones, with over 60% observed a single time. The ten largest make up around 15% of the sample.

Per the publication, the time point label means: less than 30 months on ibrutinib. For TCR beta library preparation, around 1.8 micrograms of genomic DNA were extracted from the cryopreserved PBMCs. Longitudinal blood samples from CLL patients on ibrutinib monotherapy were analyzed using high-throughput TCR beta sequencing. The patients were enrolled in a single-center, open-label phase 2 trial of ibrutinib monotherapy. CDR1 and CDR2, looked up from the germline V gene, are SGHRS and YFSETQ. The trim is 0 bases for V and 2 bases for J, with a gap of 9 bases between the germline ends. Including cysteine and phenylalanine, the CDR3 has 15 amino acids. The entry retains the CDR3 DNA only, 45 bases that are in frame from base 1. The data were taken from a study of cytotoxic CD8 clonotypes in ibrutinib-treated CLL (dated by TCRdb to the early 2020s). The study in broad terms: The cohort was composed of around twelve relapsed/refractory and about 15 treatment-naive patients; IGHV unmutated status was identified in approximately 17 patients. Partial responses were observed in some 24 patients and complete responses in 2; after a median follow-up of around 68 months, remission was maintained in roughly 15 patients and progression was observed in some twelve. Response samples were obtained after a median of around 11 months of treatment, with a range of about 6 to 40 months. On average, each sample had roughly 230,000 productive templates and about 89,000 productive rearrangements. Of the approximately 87 participants in the trial, approximately 25 had longitudinal samples available. Cryopreserved peripheral blood mononuclear cells were obtained before treatment, at response, and at either sustained remission or disease progression. Every remission and progressive disease sample was obtained while ibrutinib was still being received by the patients. Beyond this particular receptor, the publication reports: Clonality increased at ibrutinib response, stayed stable in sustained remission, and fell back toward baseline at progression. Sustained-remission and progressing patients did not have matched sampling times, and lymph node repertoires were not examined. Baseline clonality exceeded that of age-matched healthy donors and correlated strongly with circulating CD8+ T-cell counts. Public clonotypes were found to be uncommon and were observed to contract or remain stable during treatment; the increase in clonality was shown to reflect expansion of private clonotypes at ibrutinib response.

This receptor was taken from a human donor with chronic lymphocytic leukemia. The sample consisted of PBMCs, taken after 24 months of ibrutinib treatment. The receptor chain draws on TRBV5-1 and TRBJ1-3; the D gene assignment is ambiguous. The DNA sequence is TGCGCCAGCAGCTTGGAGGCCCGAGCTGGAAACACCATATATTTT. It translates as CASSLEARAGNTIYF.